This T cell receptor (beta chain) was sequenced during a study of T cell repertoires in cytomegalovirus infection. Per the germline V gene, CDR1 is SEHNR and CDR2 is FQNEAQ (reference sequence). The CDR3 runs to 16 residues. The V gene lost 4 bases and the J gene lost 8 bases, with 21 bases spanning the gap. TCRdb used MiXCR to reprocess the reads, holding one entry per CDR3 protein. Of roughly 90,000 distinct CDR3 sequences listed, more than 20% are singletons. This clonotype was seen only a few times. Antigen specificity is unknown. The rearrangement joins TRBV7-9 to TRBJ2-4; D might be TRBD2 (7 bases). This TCR derives from a human donor in good health (CMV status not recorded). Some clones in this sample may be carry-over from other donors' samples. This specimen was CD8+ T cells from cultured PBMCs, taken from culture after CMV antigen stimulation. DNA of the CDR3: TGTGCCAGCAGCTGGGTAACGGGGGGCTCGAGGGACATTCAGTACTTC. This encodes CASSWVTGGSRDIQYF.